Listed here are 8 T cell receptor beta chains from one sample, sequenced in a study of blood T cell repertoires in COVID-19. Profiling relied on immunoSEQ multiplex PCR, and the TCRdb table lists in-frame clones only, not all of them. The table shows a few hundred thousand clones, with approximately 82% occurring only once. The sequencing sample was made of peripheral blood. These receptors were taken from a man aged 50 or older with active or convalescent COVID-19.

This chain joins TRBV5-1 and TRBJ2-1; 12 nucleotides agree with TRBD1. The germline CDR1 and CDR2 sequences are SGHRS and YFSETQ. J gave up 8 bases and V 3 bases, and 9 bases lay outside the gene matches. This CDR3 comprises 16 residues. The CDR3 is CASSSRPGQGAHEQFF. The CDR3 DNA reads as TGCGCCAGCAGCTCTCGACCGGGACAGGGGGCTCATGAGCAGTTCTTC.

To note about this clone: Other DNA sequences of this sample code for an identical CDR3. This sequence joins TRBV7-9 and TRBJ1-2, with no clear D. The V end was cut by 5 bases, the J end by 5 bases, with 9 bases between. Germline assignment: CDR1 SEHNR and CDR2 FQNEAQ (reference sequence). The CDR3 covers 12 residues. The CDR3 loop reads CASSAGGYGYTF. The CDR3 nucleotides read TGTGCCAGCAGCGCGGGCGGGTATGGCTACACCTTC.

The rearrangement links TRBV18 to TRBJ1-6; D uncertain. This CDR3 has 15 amino acids. The V and J ends lost 5 bases and 10 bases respectively, with 18 bases between them. From germline, CDR1 is KGHSH and CDR2 LQKENI. CDR3 coding DNA: TGTGCCAGCTCAGCCCATCCGCCTGGCCGATCACCCCTCCACTTT. Encoded protein: CASSAHPPGRSPLHF.

This chain links TRBV6-2 or TRBV6-3 with TRBJ2-1; 9 positions agree with TRBD2. Germline V gene sequence: CDR1 MNHEY, CDR2 SVGEGT. V lost 5 bases and J lost 7; bases outside the gene matches: 15. This CDR3 is built from 17 residues. The chain's CDR3 is CASSPHKTSGTGNEQFF. For the CDR3, the DNA is TGTGCCAGCAGTCCACACAAGACTAGCGGTACGGGAAATGAGCAGTTCTTC.

The chain uses TRBV7-6 and TRBJ2-5; 7 bases fit TRBD1. Trimming took 4 bases from V and 4 from J; bases not matched to a gene: 9. CDR1 and CDR2 (germline): SGHVS, FNYEAQ. The CDR3 is 15 residues long. The CDR3 spells CASSYSPPGGETQYF. The CDR3 DNA sequence: TGTGCCAGCAGCTATTCCCCACCAGGGGGAGAGACCCAGTACTTC.

This CDR3 reads CASRGQGTQYF. The CDR3 DNA sequence: TGTGCCAGCAGGGGGCAGGGGACCCAGTACTTC. The rearrangement joins TRBV2 to TRBJ2-5, with D tentatively TRBD1 (5 bases). The V end lost 6 bases, the J end lost 7 bases, and 9 bases lay between the germline ends. CDR1 is SNHLY, CDR2 FYNNEI, per germline. This CDR3 comprises 11 residues.

This rearrangement joins TRBV19 to TRBJ2-1; the match to TRBD2 covers 15 bases. Germline loops: CDR1 LNHDA, CDR2 SQIVND (reference sequence). Losses at the gene ends were 4 bases for V and 8 bases for J; bases not matched to a gene: 12. The CDR3 is 18 amino acids. The CDR3 nucleotides are TGTGCCAGTAGTAGAAGGACTAGCGGGGGGGCTAGACAGCATGAGCAGTTCTTC. Its translation: CASSRRTSGGARQHEQFF. Full variable domain (outside the CDR3, taken from reference TRBV19 and TRBJ2-1): DGGITQSPKYLFRKEGQNVTLSCEQNLNHDAMYWYRQDPGQGLRLIYYSQIVNDFQKGDIAEGYSVSREKKESFPLTVTSAQKNPTAFYLCASSRRTSGGARQHEQFFGPGTRLTVL.

CDR3 amino acids: CASSQDGRARGELFF. The CDR3 DNA follows: TGCGCCAGCAGCCAAGACGGGAGGGCCAGAGGGGAGCTGTTTTTT. The gene calls are TRBV4-1 and TRBJ2-2; 8 nucleotides agree with TRBD2. J gave up 8 bases and V 0 bases, and 5 bases lay outside the gene matches. The CDR3 is 15 residues long. Germline V CDR1 and CDR2: MGHRA, YSYEKL.